This TCR beta chain comes out of a study of cytomegalovirus exposure and HLA in healthy donors. Study observations and caveats: Donors belonging to an Asian-associated ancestry cluster reportedly showed fewer N-insertions in productive TCRs than the roughly 700-donor mean, according to what a later analysis found. A missense DCLRE1C variant was associated with V- and J-gene trimming of TCR beta chains in a later analysis, and an independent cohort replicated the association. Association of approximately 18,000 TCR beta sequences with HLA alleles was found at 0.05 false discovery rate in a later analysis. Across donors, presence/absence analyses took sequencing depth to be roughly uniform.

Details on this clone: Its antigen remains unidentified.

CDR3 length equals 14 residues. V was pared by 7 bases and J by 6 bases, with 10 bases of the junction left unmatched. Germline-derived CDR1 and CDR2 are MNHNS and SASEGT. The study ran its PCR with 60 Vbeta and 13 Jbeta primers. Libraries were prepared by immunoSEQ multiplex PCR; TCRdb keeps only in-frame clonotypes and omits some of them. This sample has some 200,000 clones, with just over 75% found just once. The specimen was PBMCs. The V and J genes are TRBV6-1 and TRBJ1-1; TRBD1 aligns across 8 bases. This clonotype was obtained from a man between 18 and 29 years old in good health and CMV-seronegative. CDR3 in amino acids: CASTKDRARAEAFF. CDR3 nucleotides: TGTGCCAGCACCAAGGACAGGGCGCGGGCTGAAGCTTTCTTT.